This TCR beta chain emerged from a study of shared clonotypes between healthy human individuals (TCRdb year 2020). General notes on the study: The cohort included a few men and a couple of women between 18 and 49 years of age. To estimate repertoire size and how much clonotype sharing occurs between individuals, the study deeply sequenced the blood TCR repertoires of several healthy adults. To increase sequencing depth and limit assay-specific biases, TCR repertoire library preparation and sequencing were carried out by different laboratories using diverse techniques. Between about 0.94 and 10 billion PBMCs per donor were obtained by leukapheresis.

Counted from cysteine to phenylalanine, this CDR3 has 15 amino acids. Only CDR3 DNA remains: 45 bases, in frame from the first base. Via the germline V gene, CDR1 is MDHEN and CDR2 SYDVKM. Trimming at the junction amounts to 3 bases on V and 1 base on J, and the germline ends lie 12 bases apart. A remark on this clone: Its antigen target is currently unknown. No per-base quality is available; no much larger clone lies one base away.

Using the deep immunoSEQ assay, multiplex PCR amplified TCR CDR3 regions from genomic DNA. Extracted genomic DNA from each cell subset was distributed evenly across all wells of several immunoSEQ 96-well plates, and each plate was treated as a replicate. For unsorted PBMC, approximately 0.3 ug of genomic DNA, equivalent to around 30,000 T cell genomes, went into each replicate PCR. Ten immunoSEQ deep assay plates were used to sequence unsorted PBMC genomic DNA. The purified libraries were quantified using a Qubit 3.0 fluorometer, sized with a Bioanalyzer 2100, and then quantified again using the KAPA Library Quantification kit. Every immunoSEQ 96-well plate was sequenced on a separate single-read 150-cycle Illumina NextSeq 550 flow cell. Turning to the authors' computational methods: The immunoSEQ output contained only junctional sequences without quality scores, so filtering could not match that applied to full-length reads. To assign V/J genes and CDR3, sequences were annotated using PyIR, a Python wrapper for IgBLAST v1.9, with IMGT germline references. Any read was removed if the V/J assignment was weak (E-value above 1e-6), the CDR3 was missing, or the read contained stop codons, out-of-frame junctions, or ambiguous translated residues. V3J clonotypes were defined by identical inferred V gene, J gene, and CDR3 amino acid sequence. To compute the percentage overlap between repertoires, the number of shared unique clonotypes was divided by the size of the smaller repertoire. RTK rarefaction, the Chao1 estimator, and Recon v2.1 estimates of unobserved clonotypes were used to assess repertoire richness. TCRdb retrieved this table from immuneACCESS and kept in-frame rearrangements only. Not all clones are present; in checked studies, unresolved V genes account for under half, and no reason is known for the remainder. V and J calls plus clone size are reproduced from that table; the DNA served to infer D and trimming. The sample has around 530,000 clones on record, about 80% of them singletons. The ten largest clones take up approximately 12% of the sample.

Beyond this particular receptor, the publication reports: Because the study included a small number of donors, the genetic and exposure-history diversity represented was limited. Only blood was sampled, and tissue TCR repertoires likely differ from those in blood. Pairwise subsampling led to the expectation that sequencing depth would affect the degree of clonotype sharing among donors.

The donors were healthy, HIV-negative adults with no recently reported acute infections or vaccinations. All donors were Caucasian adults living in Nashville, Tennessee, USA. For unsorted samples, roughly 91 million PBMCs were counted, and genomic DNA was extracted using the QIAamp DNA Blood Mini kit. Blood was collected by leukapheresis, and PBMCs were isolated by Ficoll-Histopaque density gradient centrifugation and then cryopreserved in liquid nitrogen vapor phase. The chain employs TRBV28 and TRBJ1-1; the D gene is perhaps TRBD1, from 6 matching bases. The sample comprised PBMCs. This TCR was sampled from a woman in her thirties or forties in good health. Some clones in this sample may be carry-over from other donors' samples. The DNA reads TGTGCCAGCAGTTTGTGGACAGACGGGAACACTGAAGCTTTCTTT. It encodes CASSLWTDGNTEAFF. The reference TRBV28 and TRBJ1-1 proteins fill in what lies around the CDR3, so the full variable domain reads DVKVTQSSRYLVKRTGEKVFLECVQDMDHENMFWYRQDPGLGLRLIYFSYDVKMKEKGDIPEGYSVSREKKERFSLILESASTNQTSMYLCASSLWTDGNTEAFFGQGTRLTVV.